The rows below give T cell receptor beta chains drawn from one sample of a study of cytomegalovirus exposure and HLA in healthy donors. Profiling relied on immunoSEQ multiplex PCR, and the TCRdb table lists in-frame clones only, not all of them. This sample yields 110,000 to 150,000 clones, of which roughly 80% are seen a single time; roughly 4% belongs to the top ten. Sequenced input: PBMCs. The source of these receptors is a woman in her 40s in good health and CMV-seropositive. Both conserved end residues are part of each CDR3. Fields, in order: clone size, V gene, J gene, D gene, CDR3 DNA, CDR3 protein. The D gene is left open where the match is weak. Part of the rows lack a size; the others show once, few, many or a class for expanded clones.

>once|TRBV19|TRBJ1-2|NA
TGTGCCAGTAGTATAGACCCAGTATACGGCTACACCTTC
CASSIDPVYGYTF
>NA|TRBV5-1|TRBJ2-6|NA
TGCGCCAGCAGCCCAGAATACTCTGGGGCCAACGTCCTGACTTTC
CASSPEYSGANVLTF
>NA|TRBV6-5|TRBJ2-7|TRBD1
TGTGCCAGCAGAAACCGACAGGGAGTCAACGAGCAGTACTTC
CASRNRQGVNEQYF
>once|TRBV28|TRBJ1-6|TRBD1
TGTGCCAGCAGTTCTCCGAGACAGGGGACACCCCTCCACTTT
CASSSPRQGTPLHF
>few|TRBV7-3|TRBJ2-3|TRBD2
TGTGCCAGCAGTCCGGGACTAGCGCTCAATACGCAGTATTTT
CASSPGLALNTQYF
>NA|TRBV7-9|TRBJ1-2|NA
TGTGCCAGCAGCTTAGGGACAGCCTATGGCTACACCTTC
CASSLGTAYGYTF
>NA|TRBV21-1|TRBJ1-1|NA
TGTGCCAGCAGCAAATTTATCCGGACAGGGCCCCCCGCGAACACTGAAGCTTTCTTT
CASSKFIRTGPPANTEAFF
>NA|TRBV2|TRBJ1-1|NA
TGTGCCAGCAGTACCGAAGGTAGAGGCGAAGCTTTCTTT
CASSTEGRGEAFF
>NA|TRBV29-1|TRBJ2-7|TRBD1
TGCAGCGTGGCGGGGGGGGGACAGGGGGCACGCGAGCAGTACTTC
CSVAGGGQGAREQYF
>NA|TRBV25-1|TRBJ2-7|NA
TGTGCCAGCAGCGGTCGTGGAGGGGTACTCTACGAGCAGTACTTC
CASSGRGGVLYEQYF
>NA|TRBV28|TRBJ1-3|NA
TGTGCCAGCAGCCCTGGGCAACTGGGAAACACCATATATTTT
CASSPGQLGNTIYF
>NA|TRBV19|TRBJ2-7|TRBD2
TGTGCCAGTAGCCTAGCGGGAGGCTACGAGCAGTACTTC
CASSLAGGYEQYF
>NA|TRBV5-1|TRBJ2-7|TRBD2
TGCGCCAGCAGCTTGATGACTAGCGGGACGACCTACGAGCAGTACTTC
CASSLMTSGTTYEQYF
>NA|TRBV6-1|TRBJ1-1|NA
TGTGCCAGCAGTGAGTCGGGGGAGGGTACTGAAGCTTTCTTT
CASSESGEGTEAFF
>NA|TRBV5-8|TRBJ1-5|TRBD1
TGTGCCAGCAGCCCCAACTTCGGGACAGTTCCTCAGCCCCAGCATTTT
CASSPNFGTVPQPQHF